A single sample gave rise to the 28 T cell receptor beta chains below, sequenced in a study of patients and donors after allogeneic stem cell transplantation (dated by TCRdb to 2020 to 2021). The library came from RT-PCR. The instrument given in TCRdb is NextSeq 550. Clones were called with MiXCR by TCRdb after fastp trimmed the public reads at Q25, and only in-frame beta chains were retained. Every entry covers one CDR3 protein and lists the most common genes and DNA from its rows. In this sample the table shows 920,000 or so distinct CDR3 sequences, more than 15% of which occur a single time. Roughly 6% of the sample belongs to the ten largest clones. Sequencing input: blood, either unsorted or a sorted T cell fraction (not recorded which). The source of these receptors is a human donor who was either an allogeneic HSCT recipient or a stem cell or donor lymphocyte infusion donor (not recorded which). It is not recorded whose cells these are; they may come from a transplant donor.

There are a few counts of this clonotype. The V and J genes are TRBV3-1 and TRBJ2-3; TRBD2 might be the D (6 bases). Trimming removed 4 bases from V and 6 bases from J, with 11 bases in between. This CDR3 region has 13 residues. Germline loops: CDR1 LGHDT, CDR2 YNNKEL (reference sequence). The DNA of the CDR3 is TGTGCCAGCAGCCGCCCTGGGAGGGATACGCAGTATTTT. As protein: CASSRPGRDTQYF.

This clonotype was picked up a small number of times. This chain joins TRBV7-6 and TRBJ2-1; 14 bases line up with TRBD2. This CDR3 has 16 residues. The junction had 7 bases not matched to a gene; V was cut back by 0 bases and J by 12 bases. From germline, CDR1 is SGHVS and CDR2 FNYEAQ. The CDR3 DNA follows: TGTGCCAGCAGCTTAGCAGGGACTAGCGGGAGCACGGGGCAGTTCTTC. This translates into CASSLAGTSGSTGQFF.

In this sample, this clonotype turned up many times. The rearrangement joins TRBV12-3 or TRBV12-4 to TRBJ1-2; a possible D gene is TRBD1 (5 bases). The CDR3 consists of 14 residues. The ends were cut back, 3 bases at V and 4 bases at J, with 12 bases in the middle. This CDR3 is CASSFRGRSYGYTF. The CDR3 DNA follows: TGTGCCAGCAGTTTTCGGGGCAGGAGCTATGGCTACACCTTC.

In this sample, this clonotype turned up a few times. The rearrangement links TRBV9 to TRBJ2-7; 9 nucleotides agree with TRBD1. V trimming: 0 bases; J trimming: 2 bases; junction bases outside the gene matches: 6. The germline gives CDR1 SGDLS, CDR2 YYNGEE. The CDR3 loop spans 16 amino acids. CDR3 protein: CASSVGGDRATYEQYF. Here the CDR3 DNA reads TGTGCCAGCAGCGTAGGCGGGGACAGGGCGACCTACGAGCAGTACTTC.

This chain uses TRBV4-2 with TRBJ2-1; 7 bases agree with TRBD2. Trimming cost V 0 bases and J 12 bases; bases outside gene matches: 5. The CDR3 consists of 13 residues. CDR1 and CDR2 from the germline V gene are LGHNA and YNFKEQ. DNA for the CDR3: TGTGCCAGCAGCCAAGAGAGAACTAGCGTGCAGTTCTTC. Protein: CASSQERTSVQFF.

This clonotype was recorded at least ten times. The V call is TRBV15, the J call TRBJ2-2; D gene uncertain. Trimming left V 0 bases short and J 2 bases short, with 7 bases between. Germline V gene lookup returns CDR1 LNHNV and CDR2 YYDKDF (reference sequence). CDR3 length: 15 amino acids. CDR3: CATSRDYGNTGELFF. CDR3 nucleotides: TGTGCCACCAGCAGAGATTATGGCAACACCGGGGAGCTGTTTTTT.

The sample holds one count of this clonotype. The genes are TRBV12-3 or TRBV12-4 and TRBJ2-3; the D is unclear. V was trimmed by 6 bases and J by 10 bases, leaving 11 bases between them. This CDR3 has 11 residues. CDR3 region: CASSNNHPQYF. The CDR3 DNA follows: TGTGCCAGCAGCAATAATCACCCGCAGTATTTT.

This chain links TRBV4-3 with TRBJ1-5; 7 bases match TRBD1. Trimming removed 4 bases from V and 5 bases from J; junction bases left unmatched: 8. From germline, CDR1 is LGHNA and CDR2 YSLEER. The CDR3 has 15 residues. The CDR3 here is CASSPARGNYQPQHF. As DNA, the CDR3 is TGCGCCAGCAGCCCGGCCAGGGGGAACTATCAGCCCCAGCATTTT.

The gene calls are TRBV5-6 and TRBJ1-2, with D unclear. The V end was cut by 4 bases, the J end by 5 bases, with 18 bases between. Germline V gene lookup returns CDR1 SGHDT and CDR2 YYEEEE. The CDR3 sequence is 15 residues long. CDR3: CASSSRRGAFYGYTF. The CDR3, as DNA: TGTGCCAGCAGCAGCCGAAGAGGAGCCTTTTATGGCTACACCTTC.

This clonotype was counted between two and nine times. The chain links TRBV20-1 to TRBJ1-1, with D hard to call. V shed 4 bases and J shed 0 bases, with 3 bases lying between them. This CDR3 contains 11 residues. Germline values: CDR1 DFQATT, CDR2 SNEGSKA (reference sequence). The DNA for the CDR3 is TGCAGTGCTATCATGAACACTGAAGCTTTCTTT. Translated: CSAIMNTEAFF.

The chain couples TRBV7-6 to TRBJ1-3; TRBD1 matches 7 bases. The germline CDR1 and CDR2 sequences are SGHVS and FNYEAQ. CDR3 length equals 15 residues. V shed 5 bases and J 7 bases; nucleotides not matched to a gene: 11. CDR3 sequence reads: CASSPRGGGRNTIYF. The CDR3 DNA sequence: TGTGCCAGCAGCCCCAGGGGAGGGGGCAGGAACACCATATATTTT.

This clonotype has only a few counts. This rearrangement joins TRBV15 to TRBJ1-2; no clear D gene. The ends were cut back, 3 bases at V and 8 bases at J, with 13 bases in the middle. Germline V gene lookup returns CDR1 LNHNV and CDR2 YYDKDF (reference sequence). The CDR3 is 13 residues long. This CDR3 is CATSSARVGGYTF. In DNA form, the CDR3 reads TGTGCCACCAGCAGTGCCCGAGTAGGGGGCTACACCTTC.

This clonotype was counted ten times or more. V usage is TRBV12-3 or TRBV12-4 and J usage is TRBJ2-1, with unresolved D. The ends were cut back, 8 bases at V and 2 bases at J, with 13 bases in the middle. This CDR3 has 14 amino acids. The CDR3 region has the DNA TGTGCCAGCTTCGCTGCACCCCCCTACAATGAGCAGTTCTTC. Translated: CASFAAPPYNEQFF.

The genes are TRBV15 and TRBJ2-7; 16 nucleotides match TRBD2. Germline V lookup: CDR1 LNHNV, CDR2 YYDKDF (reference sequence). V trimming: 0 bases; J trimming: 2 bases; junction bases outside the gene matches: 4. CDR3 size: 18 residues. The CDR3 sequence: CATSRDVGTSGRAYEQYF. In nucleotides, the CDR3 is TGTGCCACCAGCAGAGATGTCGGGACTAGCGGGAGGGCCTACGAGCAGTACTTC.

This clonotype was seen more than once but under ten times. This sequence joins TRBV6-1 and TRBJ1-4, with D unresolved. Germline V gene lookup returns CDR1 MNHNS and CDR2 SASEGT. CDR3 length: 14 amino acids. V lost 6 bases and J lost 7, with 15 bases in between. The CDR3 DNA is TGTGCCAGCAGAATCATGGCCCTCGGTGAAAAACTGTTTTTT. Translated: CASRIMALGEKLFF.

The gene calls are TRBV27 and TRBJ1-6; tentatively, D is TRBD1 (6 bases). The CDR3 extends over 15 amino acids. Trimming left V 5 bases short and J 9 bases short, with 17 bases between. The germline V gene encodes CDR1 MNHEY and CDR2 SMNVEV (reference sequence). CDR3 in amino acids: CASSKQGFTGSPLHF. The CDR3 DNA reads as TGTGCCAGCAGTAAACAGGGCTTCACGGGTTCACCCCTCCACTTT.

This clonotype was observed a few times. The chain couples TRBV29-1 to TRBJ1-1, with a weak D call TRBD1 (5 bases). V lost 1 base, J lost 5 bases, and 17 bases lay in between. From germline, CDR1 is SQVTM and CDR2 ANQGSEA. The CDR3 consists of 15 residues. CDR3 amino acids: CSVEGIGGGYTEAFF. The CDR3 region has the DNA TGCAGCGTTGAAGGCATCGGGGGAGGTTATACTGAAGCTTTCTTT.

This chain links TRBV19 with TRBJ1-4, with D uncertain. Trimming took 7 bases from V and 7 from J, leaving 4 bases between them. CDR1 LNHDA and CDR2 SQIVND come from the germline V gene (reference sequence). The CDR3 runs to 10 residues. CDR3 in amino acids: CASKSEKLFF. CDR3 nucleotides: TGTGCCAGTAAAAGTGAAAAACTGTTTTTT.

This clonotype was recorded at least ten times. The genes are TRBV4-2 and TRBJ1-2, with no clear D. The CDR3 is 15 residues long. V lost 0 bases and J lost 5, with 13 bases in between. The germline V gene has CDR1 LGHNA and CDR2 YNFKEQ. CDR3 protein: CASSQDGGGLYGYTF. CDR3 coding DNA: TGTGCCAGCAGCCAAGATGGCGGCGGTTTATATGGCTACACCTTC.

The rearrangement joins TRBV4-3 to TRBJ2-2; 8 positions match TRBD2. Germline CDR1 is LGHNA and CDR2 is YSLEER. The CDR3 runs to 14 residues. The V segment lost 4 bases and the J segment 6 bases; nucleotides outside the gene matches: 4. The CDR3: CASSPAGGPGELFF. The CDR3 coding sequence is TGCGCCAGCAGCCCCGCGGGGGGACCCGGGGAGCTGTTTTTT.

The rearrangement uses TRBV28 and TRBJ1-1, with a tentative D call TRBD1 (5 bases). Trimming stripped 9 bases from V and 4 bases from J, with 15 bases between. CDR3 size: 13 residues. CDR1 is MDHEN and CDR2 is SYDVKM in the germline V gene. The CDR3 DNA reads TGTGCCAGTCTTATCCCGAGGGGCACTGAAGCTTTCTTT. It is translated as CASLIPRGTEAFF.

The chain employs TRBV29-1 and TRBJ2-1; a weak D match, TRBD1 (6 bases). Per germline, CDR1 SQVTM and CDR2 ANQGSEA. The CDR3 length is 16 residues. Trimming left V 1 base short and J 1 base short, with 14 bases between. The CDR3 is CSVEGGQGLSYNEQFF. In DNA form, the CDR3 reads TGCAGCGTTGAAGGGGGGCAGGGTTTATCCTACAATGAGCAGTTCTTC.

This rearrangement joins TRBV7-9 to TRBJ2-3, with D tentatively TRBD2 (5 bases). With 3 bases removed from V and 2 bases from J, the gap between germline ends came to 12 bases. This CDR3 is 15 amino acids long. Germline-derived CDR1 and CDR2 are SEHNR and FQNEAQ (reference sequence). The CDR3 DNA reads TGTGCCAGCAGCTTGCTAGAGGGAAACACAGATACGCAGTATTTT. Its translation: CASSLLEGNTDTQYF.

This clonotype has a handful of counts. The J gene is TRBJ2-2, the V gene TRBV7-6, with 12 bases that match TRBD1. The J segment lost 4 bases and the V segment lost 3 bases, leaving 9 bases of the junction unmatched. This CDR3 has 18 residues. CDR1 and CDR2 from the germline V gene are SGHVS and FNYEAQ. The CDR3 loop reads CASSFEPGQGAATGELFF. CDR3 nucleotides: TGTGCCAGCAGCTTTGAGCCGGGACAGGGGGCAGCCACCGGGGAGCTGTTTTTT.

The chain couples TRBV29-1 to TRBJ1-4; 7 bases agree with TRBD1. This CDR3 comprises 13 residues. V lost 6 bases and J lost 8; bases outside the gene matches: 9. Germline-derived CDR1 and CDR2 are SQVTM and ANQGSEA. The CDR3 is CSVRDRAREKLFF. The CDR3 DNA reads as TGCAGCGTCCGAGACAGGGCGAGGGAAAAACTGTTTTTT.

This clonotype was seen repeatedly, ten times or more. The chain is built from TRBV5-6 and TRBJ2-1, with 8 bases matching TRBD2. The CDR3 is 17 amino acids. Trimming at V came to 0 bases and at J to 0 bases, leaving 5 bases not matched to a gene. The V gene's germline CDR1 is SGHDT and CDR2 YYEEEE. CDR3 bases: TGTGCCAGCAGCTTGGTTGGCCGGGGGGGCTCCTACAATGAGCAGTTCTTC. It translates to CASSLVGRGGSYNEQFF.

The J gene is TRBJ1-5, the V gene TRBV18, with no clear D. Trimming removed 3 bases from V and 6 bases from J, with 9 bases in between. Germline values: CDR1 KGHSH, CDR2 LQKENI. CDR3 length: 13 residues. In DNA, the CDR3 is TGTGCCAGCTCACCCCCGGTAGGTCAGCCCCAGCATTTT. It codes for CASSPPVGQPQHF.

This clonotype was seen a few times. This chain joins TRBV24-1 and TRBJ1-2; D uncertain. This CDR3 spans 16 amino acids. Per germline, CDR1 KGHDR and CDR2 SFDVKD. Between the trimmed V and J ends, which lost 1 base and 8 bases, there was a span of 19 bases. CDR3 sequence: CATSDFGSGGANGYTF. The DNA of the CDR3 is TGTGCCACCAGTGATTTTGGGTCGGGTGGCGCCAACGGCTACACCTTC.